The 21 T cell receptor beta chains listed next were all sequenced from one sample in a study of T-cell reconstitution after alpha-beta-depleted transplantation in children. Molecular barcoding with unique molecular identifiers was used for the TCRbeta library. TCRdb reprocessed the PCR reads via MiXCR and lists one record per CDR3 protein. The data show fewer than 500,000 distinct CDR3 sequences, about 40% seen once. The source material was PBMCs, sampled before TCRalphabeta/CD19-depleted stem cell transplant. The receptors stem from a girl aged 2 to 9 with aplastic anemia, due to receive a stem cell transplant.

As for this clonotype: One junction end does not reproduce the germline sequence, and a read error may be involved. The V call is TRBV27, the J call TRBJ1-1; D remains unclear. The germline V gene encodes CDR1 MNHEY and CDR2 SMNVEV (reference sequence). CDR3 size: 13 residues. CDR3 nucleotides: TGTCCCAGCAGTTTAGGGAGATTCACTGAAGCTTTCTTT. Residues: CPSSLGRFTEAFF.

This clonotype appeared many times. J is TRBJ2-1 and V is TRBV12-3 or TRBV12-4; 8 positions agree with TRBD2. With V trimmed by 6 bases and J by 10 bases, 8 bases remained unmatched. This CDR3 has 13 residues. The CDR3 is CASSLSGSDEQFF. The CDR3 DNA follows: TGTGCCAGCAGCCTAAGCGGGAGCGACGAGCAGTTCTTC.

This clonotype has just one count. The gene calls are TRBV7-2 and TRBJ2-7; D remains ambiguous. There are 12 residues in the CDR3. The germline CDR1 and CDR2 sequences are SGHTA and FQGNSA. V gave up 1 base and J gave up 5 bases, with 6 bases separating them. The CDR3 loop is CASSLDSDEQYF. The DNA of the CDR3 is TGTGCCAGCAGCTTAGACTCTGACGAGCAGTACTTC.

The chain joins TRBV10-2 to TRBJ1-6, with D unresolved. V lost 4 bases, J lost 9 bases, and 10 bases lay in between. The V gene's germline CDR1 is WSHSY and CDR2 SAAADI. The CDR3 runs 13 residues. CDR3 region: CASSVSPGSPLHF. The CDR3 DNA is TGCGCCAGCAGTGTTAGCCCGGGTTCACCCCTCCACTTT.

A few counts support this clonotype. The chain carries TRBV7-9 and TRBJ1-2; D is ambiguous. Germline CDR1 is SEHNR and CDR2 is FQNEAQ (reference sequence). Trimming pared 2 bases from V and 0 bases from J, leaving 4 bases between. The CDR3 sequence is 13 residues long. The CDR3 region has the DNA TGTGCCAGCAGCTTACGCCCTAACTATGGCTACACCTTC. Amino acids: CASSLRPNYGYTF.

Note on this clonotype: Given a much more abundant clone one base away, this may be a read error. The V gene is TRBV20-1, the J gene TRBJ1-4, with TRBD1 as a possible D gene (5 bases). The germline CDR1 and CDR2 sequences are DFQATT and SNEGSKA (reference sequence). Trimming shortened V by 2 bases and J by 6 bases, and 13 bases separated the two germline ends. CDR3 length: 14 amino acids. CDR3 bases: TGCAGTGCTAGAAGGGACGGAGCTTATGAAAAACTGTTTTTT. It is translated as CSARRDGAYEKLFF.

The genes are TRBV20-1 and TRBJ2-5, with 8 positions matching TRBD1. CDR3 length equals 13 residues. Germline CDR1 reads DFQATT; CDR2 reads SNEGSKA (reference sequence). The trim removed 5 bases at V and 3 bases at J, leaving 5 bases unmatched. The CDR3 region is CSAGQGGEETQYF. For the CDR3, the DNA is TGCAGTGCTGGACAGGGTGGGGAAGAGACCCAGTACTTC.

This clonotype was seen only a few times. The chain joins TRBV7-2 to TRBJ2-7; TRBD2 might be the D (6 bases). Germline assignment: CDR1 SGHTA and CDR2 FQGNSA. V lost 2 bases and J 5 bases, leaving 13 bases between the germline ends. CDR3 length: 14 amino acids. The CDR3, as DNA: TGTGCCAGCAGCTTACCACGGGAGCGGCACGAGCAGTACTTC. It codes for CASSLPRERHEQYF.

Only one count was recorded for this clonotype. This sequence joins TRBV28 and TRBJ1-1; TRBD1 matches at 8 bases. V shed 6 bases and J 6 bases; nucleotides not matched to a gene: 9. Germline V gives CDR1 MDHEN, CDR2 SYDVKM. The CDR3 length is 14 residues. CDR3 nucleotide sequence: TGTGCCAGCAGCCCCCCGGACAGGGACCCTGAAGCTTTCTTT. Encoded protein: CASSPPDRDPEAFF.

This clonotype was observed at least ten times. The chain couples TRBV14 to TRBJ2-4, with 8 bases fitting TRBD1. Per germline, CDR1 SGHDN and CDR2 FVKESK. The CDR3 has 12 residues. V was pared by 0 bases and J by 15 bases, with 4 bases of the junction left unmatched. As DNA, the CDR3 is TGTGCCAGCAGCCAAGACCGGGACAGGAGGTACTTC. This sequence encodes CASSQDRDRRYF.

This clonotype was detected many times. The rearrangement joins TRBV7-2 to TRBJ2-2, with D possibly TRBD1 on 7 matching bases. CDR1 SGHTA and CDR2 FQGNSA come from the germline V gene. The CDR3 is made up of 16 amino acids. V was clipped by 2 bases and J by 5 bases, with 15 bases between them. The CDR3 DNA follows: TGTGCCAGCAGCTTATGGGGCAGGGGGGAAACCGGGGAGCTGTTTTTT. Its translation is CASSLWGRGETGELFF.

The gene calls are TRBV6-1 and TRBJ2-7; TRBD1 matches 8 bases. Germline CDR1 MNHNS, CDR2 SASEGT. The V gene end was trimmed by 6 bases and the J gene end by 6 bases; junction bases not matched to a gene: 10. The CDR3 spans 14 residues. CDR3 nucleotide sequence: TGTGCCAGCAGGCTAATTAAGACAGGGGCCGAGCAGTACTTC. Translation: CASRLIKTGAEQYF.

This rearrangement joins TRBV7-6 to TRBJ2-3; D might be TRBD1 (6 bases). V lost 1 base, J lost 7 bases, and 21 bases lay in between. Germline-derived CDR1 and CDR2 are SGHVS and FNYEAQ. This CDR3 is built from 17 residues. CDR3 in DNA: TGTGCCAGCAGCTTAGGGGCCCGGGACACGGACCGAAATACGCAGTATTTT. Translating it yields CASSLGARDTDRNTQYF.

In its sample, this clonotype was seen many times. The chain recombines TRBV7-2 with TRBJ1-3; possibly TRBD1 for D (5 bases). The germline V and J ends were trimmed by 1 base and 10 bases, with 8 bases remaining between them. Germline V gives CDR1 SGHTA, CDR2 FQGNSA. The CDR3 spans 12 residues. CDR3 nucleotides: TGTGCCAGCAGCTTAGGAGGGACTACCATATATTTT. This sequence encodes CASSLGGTTIYF.

In its sample, this clonotype was seen many times. The V gene is TRBV18, the J gene TRBJ2-1; D might be TRBD2 (6 bases). V was shortened by 0 bases and J by 3 bases, with 9 bases between the two germline ends. The CDR3 has 15 residues. The germline gives CDR1 KGHSH, CDR2 LQKENI. The CDR3 loop is CASSPPGRSYNEQFF. In DNA form, the CDR3 reads TGTGCCAGCTCACCACCCGGGAGAAGCTACAATGAGCAGTTCTTC. Combining the CDR3 with reference TRBV18 and TRBJ2-1 gives the whole variable domain NAGVMQNPRHLVRRRGQEARLRCSPMKGHSHVYWYRQLPEEGLKFMVYLQKENIIDESGMPKERFSAEFPKEGPSILRIQQVVRGDSAAYFCASSPPGRSYNEQFFGPGTRLTVL.

V and J are TRBV28 and TRBJ2-7; 15 bases are a match to TRBD2. CDR3 length: 17 amino acids. J was trimmed by 5 bases and V by 4 bases; bases with no gene match: 9. Germline V gene lookup returns CDR1 MDHEN and CDR2 SYDVKM. Here the CDR3 reads CASSWTSGGAGSHEQYF. CDR3 sequence (DNA): TGTGCCAGCAGTTGGACTAGCGGGGGGGCCGGTTCCCACGAGCAGTACTTC.

The chain combines TRBV2 with TRBJ1-4, with a weak D call TRBD1 (5 bases). Trimming removed 3 bases at V and 6 bases at J, with 11 bases between. The CDR3 is 14 residues long. CDR1 and CDR2 from the germline V gene are SNHLY and FYNNEI. The CDR3 here is CASSEDPGDEKLFF. CDR3 nucleotide sequence: TGTGCCAGCAGTGAGGACCCGGGGGATGAAAAACTGTTTTTT.

The V gene is TRBV6-6, the J gene TRBJ2-7; D possibly matches TRBD1 or TRBD2 (6 bases each). V shed 7 bases and J shed 5 bases, with 15 bases lying between them. The CDR3 extends over 13 amino acids. Germline CDR1 and CDR2: MNHNY and SVGAGI (reference sequence). In DNA, the CDR3 is TGTGCCAGCACAAACCGGGGGCAGCACGAGCAGTACTTC. This translates into CASTNRGQHEQYF.

This clonotype occurred many times. The chain joins TRBV9 to TRBJ2-1; 7 positions match TRBD1. CDR3 length: 14 amino acids. V gave up 4 bases and J gave up 10 bases; unmatched junction bases: 11. In germline, CDR1 is SGDLS, CDR2 YYNGEE. In nucleotides, the CDR3 is TGTGCCAGCAGCCCCCGGACAGGCCCTATCGAGCAGTTCTTC. Translated, it gives CASSPRTGPIEQFF.

The J gene is TRBJ1-2, the V gene TRBV20-1, with D perhaps TRBD1 (5 bases). The CDR3 runs to 12 residues. Germline-derived CDR1 and CDR2 are DFQATT and SNEGSKA (reference sequence). Trimming cost V 5 bases and J 8 bases, with 15 bases left between them. CDR3 bases: TGCAGTGCTTTTGGTGGGGACTTGGGCTACACCTTC. As protein: CSAFGGDLGYTF.

This clonotype has a handful of counts. The V call is TRBV14, the J call TRBJ2-7; 8 bases map to TRBD2. Trimming took 3 bases from V and 3 from J; bases not matched to a gene: 13. Germline CDR1 reads SGHDN; CDR2 reads FVKESK. The CDR3 runs 17 residues. CDR3 in amino acids: CASSQYSGTGSIYEQYF. In DNA form, the CDR3 reads TGTGCCAGCAGCCAGTATAGCGGGACGGGGTCAATCTACGAGCAGTACTTC.